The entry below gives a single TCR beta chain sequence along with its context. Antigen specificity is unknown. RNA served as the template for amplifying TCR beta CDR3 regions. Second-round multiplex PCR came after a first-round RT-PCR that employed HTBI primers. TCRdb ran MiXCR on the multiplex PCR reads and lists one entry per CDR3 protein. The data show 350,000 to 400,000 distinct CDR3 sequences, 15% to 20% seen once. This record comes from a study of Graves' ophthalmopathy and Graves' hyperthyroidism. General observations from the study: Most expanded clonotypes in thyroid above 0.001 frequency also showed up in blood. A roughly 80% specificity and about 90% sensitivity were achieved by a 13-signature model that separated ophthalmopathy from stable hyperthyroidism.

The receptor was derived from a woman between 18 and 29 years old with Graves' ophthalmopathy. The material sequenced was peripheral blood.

This CDR3 reads CASSLVPGTSGRAYQETQYF. The CDR3 nucleotides are TGTGCCAGCAGCTTAGTTCCGGGGACTAGCGGGAGGGCGTACCAAGAGACCCAGTACTTC. The chain joins TRBV11-2 to TRBJ2-5; 16 bases match TRBD2. The CDR3 contains 20 residues. Per germline, CDR1 SGHAT and CDR2 FQNNGV. J lost 0 bases, V lost 1 base, and 8 bases had no gene match.